This T cell receptor (beta chain) derives from a study of tumor and adjacent non-tumor tissue in lung cancer. No cell sorting was done before RNA was extracted from the tissue. This non-tumor lung sample came from over 3 cm beyond the tumor edge. Turning to this clonotype: A much larger clone differs from this one at a single base, so this may be a read error.

The CDR3 loop spans 17 amino acids. V lost 4 bases to trimming and J lost 7 bases, with 23 bases between them. The germline gives CDR1 MNHEY, CDR2 SVGEGT. Three rounds of nested PCR, following a modified ARM-PCR protocol, produced the TCRbeta library. TCRdb itself ran the multiplex PCR reads through MiXCR, one entry per CDR3 protein. Altogether about 48,000 distinct CDR3 sequences are present, roughly 60% being singletons, with the ten largest covering over 25%. The chain recombines TRBV6-2 or TRBV6-3 with TRBJ2-1, with TRBD2 as a possible D gene (5 bases). The receptor comes from a woman aged 70 to 79 with non-small cell lung cancer. Input material: distant non-tumor lung tissue. This chain's CDR3 is CASSSLPLEGVRNEQFF. The CDR3 nucleotides read TGTGCCAGCAGTTCCTTGCCCCTAGAGGGAGTTAGAAATGAGCAGTTCTTC.